This entry describes one T cell receptor (beta chain). No antigen is known for it. Profiling relied on immunoSEQ multiplex PCR, and the TCRdb table lists in-frame clones only, not all of them. The table has 55,000 to 75,000 clones, about nine tenths seen once; the top ten hold just under 25%. The data stem from a study of OX40 agonist ivuxolimab in advanced cancers. Looking at the study overall: A diagnosis of hepatocellular carcinoma, melanoma, renal cell or head and neck cancer was present in dose-escalation patients. Points from the study as a whole: The work left the antigen specificity of expanded peripheral T cells undetermined. Near-lowest levels of clonal expansion characterized partial responders at 0.1-3.0 mg/kg. Compared with CD4+, CD8+ T cells on average had more expanded clones.

The germline V gene has CDR1 MGHRA and CDR2 YSYEKL. Trimming took off 4 bases at V and 1 base at J, with 14 bases between the two ends. CDR3 size: 16 residues. The chain joins TRBV4-1 to TRBJ2-1; D tentatively fits TRBD1 or TRBD2 (6 bases each). The sequencing here drew on CD4+ or CD8+ T cells sorted from blood, taken in a trial of the OX40 agonist ivuxolimab. This clonotype originated in an adult with an advanced solid tumor such as melanoma, head and neck, liver or kidney cancer. As DNA, the CDR3 is TGCGCCAGCAGCCTAAGGCCGGGGGCATCCTACAATGAGCAGTTCTTC. It is translated as CASSLRPGASYNEQFF.